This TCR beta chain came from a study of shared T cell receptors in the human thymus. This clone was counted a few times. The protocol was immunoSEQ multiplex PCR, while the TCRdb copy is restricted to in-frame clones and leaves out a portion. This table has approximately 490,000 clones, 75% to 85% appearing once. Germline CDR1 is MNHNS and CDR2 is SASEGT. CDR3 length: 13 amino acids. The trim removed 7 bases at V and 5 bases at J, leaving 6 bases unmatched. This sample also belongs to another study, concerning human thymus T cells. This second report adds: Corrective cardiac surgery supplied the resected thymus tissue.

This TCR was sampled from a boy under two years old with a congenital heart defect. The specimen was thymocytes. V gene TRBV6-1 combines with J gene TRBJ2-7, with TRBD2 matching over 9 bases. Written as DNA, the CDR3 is TGTGCCAGCACGCGGACTAGCGAGGACGAGCAGTACTTC. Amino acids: CASTRTSEDEQYF.